This T cell receptor beta chain originates from a study of control samples from healthy donors and cancer patients. CDR1 and CDR2 from the germline V gene are KGHSH and LQKENI. V was clipped by 2 bases and J by 2 bases, with 9 bases between them. The length of the CDR3 is 14 residues. The table came from immunoSEQ multiplex PCR; TCRdb's copy has only in-frame clones and leaves some out. The sample records about 99,000 clones, approximately 90% being singletons. The specimen was PBMCs. The J gene is TRBJ2-5, the V gene TRBV18; D gene unclear. This sequence originates from a man aged 55 to 69 with lung cancer. CDR3 sequence (DNA): TGTGCCAGCTCACCATACAGCGAGCAAGAGACCCAGTACTTC. Its protein product is CASSPYSEQETQYF.